Below, 27 T cell receptor beta chains from the same sample are listed, as sequenced in a study of cytomegalovirus exposure and HLA in healthy donors. Primers for the PCR totalled 60 Vbeta and 13 Jbeta. Clones were sequenced by immunoSEQ multiplex PCR, and TCRdb holds only the in-frame ones, with some missing. Counted here are some 200,000 clones, approximately 79% occurring once; the ten biggest clones make up 1.5% to 2%. Sequenced: PBMCs. The receptors come from a man younger than 35 in good health and CMV-seronegative.

The J gene is TRBJ2-2, the V gene TRBV4-3, with D unclear. V gave up 1 base and J gave up 6 bases, with 9 bases separating them. In germline, CDR1 is LGHNA, CDR2 YSLEER. The CDR3 is made up of 14 amino acids. The CDR3 loop reads CASSQGLSSGELFF. The DNA for the CDR3 is TGCGCCAGCAGCCAAGGGTTAAGCTCCGGGGAGCTGTTTTTT.

V usage is TRBV25-1 and J usage is TRBJ1-1, with 9 nucleotides matching TRBD1. Per germline, CDR1 MGHDK and CDR2 SYGVNS. Losses at the gene ends were 7 bases for V and 1 base for J; bases not matched to a gene: 7. The CDR3 contains 15 residues. The CDR3 DNA follows: TGTGCCAGCACCGGGACAGGGCTCGGGAACACTGAAGCTTTCTTT. Translation: CASTGTGLGNTEAFF.

The chain joins TRBV12-2 to TRBJ1-1; the table's D call, TRBD1, was not checked against the DNA. TRBV12-2 is marked as a pseudogene. CDR3 length: 12 amino acids. CDR3 residues: CASRFDTDEAFF. In DNA form, the CDR3 reads TGTGCAAGTCGCTTTGATACAGACGAAGCTTTCTTT.

This clone occurred once. The chain carries TRBV7-9 and TRBJ2-7; 9 bases line up with TRBD1. The germline gives CDR1 SEHNR, CDR2 FQNEAQ (reference sequence). The CDR3 covers 14 residues. The junction had 5 bases not matched to a gene; V was cut back by 3 bases and J by 5 bases. CDR3: CASSLGTGLDEQYF. The CDR3 coding sequence is TGTGCCAGCAGCTTGGGGACAGGGCTGGACGAGCAGTACTTC. Full variable domain (outside the CDR3, taken from reference TRBV7-9 and TRBJ2-7): DTGVSQNPRHKITKRGQNVTFRCDPISEHNRLYWYRQTLGQGPEFLTYFQNEAQLEKSRLLSDRFSAERPKGSFSTLEIQRTEQGDSAMYLCASSLGTGLDEQYFGPGTRLTVT.

The rearrangement uses TRBV5-4 and TRBJ2-3; 7 bases agree with TRBD2. With V trimmed by 0 bases and J by 5 bases, 6 bases remained unmatched. The CDR3 runs 15 residues. The V gene's germline CDR1 is SGHNT and CDR2 YYREEE (reference sequence). DNA for the CDR3: TGTGCCAGCAGCTTGGGTGGACTAGGTGTAGATACGCAGTATTTT. This translates into CASSLGGLGVDTQYF.

The gene calls are TRBV7-2 and TRBJ2-5; tentative D call: TRBD2 (6 bases). The length of the CDR3 is 15 residues. V was pared by 5 bases and J by 1 base, with 14 bases between. Germline CDR1 is SGHTA and CDR2 is FQGNSA. CDR3 in DNA: TGTGCCAGCAGCCCTTGGGTAGCGGTCCAAGAGACCCAGTACTTC. Translated: CASSPWVAVQETQYF. The full variable domain, its missing parts supplied by reference TRBV7-2 and TRBJ2-5, is GAGVSQSPSNKVTEKGKDVELRCDPISGHTALYWYRQSLGQGLEFLIYFQGNSAPDKSGLPSDRFSAERTGGSVSTLTIQRTQQEDSAVYLCASSPWVAVQETQYFGPGTRLLVL.

The chain uses TRBV28 and TRBJ2-5; D ambiguous. The germline CDR1 and CDR2 sequences are MDHEN and SYDVKM. Trimming cost V 1 base and J 1 base, with 4 bases left between them. The CDR3 contains 13 residues. CDR3 region: CASSLSFQETQYF. The CDR3 DNA sequence: TGTGCCAGCAGTTTATCGTTCCAAGAGACCCAGTACTTC.

The V call is TRBV5-5, the J call TRBJ1-2; 8 bases are a match to TRBD1. Trimming cost V 2 bases and J 6 bases; bases outside gene matches: 3. The V gene's germline CDR1 is SGHKS and CDR2 YYEKEE (reference sequence). The CDR3 covers 13 residues. CDR3 nucleotide sequence: TGTGCCAGCAGCTTTTCAGGGGGCGATGGCTACACCTTC. Protein: CASSFSGGDGYTF.

The CDR3 region is CATSRTTGEGYTF. The DNA for the CDR3 is TGTGCCACCAGCAGGACGACAGGGGAAGGCTACACCTTC. V gene TRBV15 combines with J gene TRBJ1-2; 8 nucleotides align to TRBD1. Germline CDR1 is LNHNV and CDR2 is YYDKDF (reference sequence). The CDR3 is made up of 13 amino acids. The J segment lost 8 bases and the V segment lost 3 bases, leaving 5 bases of the junction unmatched.

This chain joins TRBV11-2 and TRBJ2-7, with TRBD1 matching over 11 bases. Trimming at V came to 5 bases and at J to 0 bases, leaving 3 bases not matched to a gene. Germline V gene sequence: CDR1 SGHAT, CDR2 FQNNGV. This CDR3 comprises 15 residues. As DNA, the CDR3 is TGTGCCAGCAGCAGAGGACAGGGGGCCTCCTACGAGCAGTACTTC. The encoded protein is CASSRGQGASYEQYF. Using reference TRBV11-2 and TRBJ2-7 for the parts outside the CDR3, the full variable domain is EAGVAQSPRYKIIEKRQSVAFWCNPISGHATLYWYQQILGQGPKLLIQFQNNGVVDDSQLPKDRFSAERLKGVDSTLKIQPAKLEDSAVYLCASSRGQGASYEQYFGPGTRLTVT.

The chain uses TRBV5-6 and TRBJ1-1; no clear D gene. Trimming pared 0 bases from V and 0 bases from J, leaving 12 bases between. Germline CDR1 reads SGHDT; CDR2 reads YYEEEE. The CDR3 is made up of 16 amino acids. The CDR3 is CASSLEGWAVNTEAFF. The CDR3 region has the DNA TGTGCCAGCAGCTTGGAAGGATGGGCCGTGAACACTGAAGCTTTCTTT.

This chain connects TRBV19 to TRBJ1-2, with D hard to call. Germline lookup yields CDR1 LNHDA and CDR2 SQIVND (reference sequence). This CDR3 contains 13 residues. The ends were cut back, 6 bases at V and 4 bases at J, with 12 bases in the middle. For the CDR3, the DNA is TGTGCCAGTAGCGCAGGTCGGTCCTATGGCTACACCTTC. It translates to CASSAGRSYGYTF.

The chain carries TRBV19 and TRBJ1-3, with a tentative D call TRBD1 (6 bases). V was clipped by 7 bases and J by 0 bases, with 13 bases between them. The CDR3 runs to 15 residues. Germline V CDR1 and CDR2: LNHDA, SQIVND (reference sequence). CDR3 sequence (DNA): TGTGCCAGTATAAATCGGGACACCTCTGGAAACACCATATATTTT. It yields the protein CASINRDTSGNTIYF.

This chain links TRBV27 with TRBJ2-2; 7 bases line up with TRBD2. The V gene's germline CDR1 is MNHEY and CDR2 SMNVEV (reference sequence). V was pared by 5 bases and J by 7 bases, with 19 bases of the junction left unmatched. This CDR3 region has 18 residues. CDR3 coding DNA: TGTGCCAGCAGTGTGTCTTACAACCTAGGGACTACATTCGGGGAGCTGTTTTTT. This sequence encodes CASSVSYNLGTTFGELFF.

V usage is TRBV2 and J usage is TRBJ2-5; 11 bases match TRBD2. Trimming cost V 6 bases and J 5 bases; bases outside gene matches: 5. Germline V gene sequence: CDR1 SNHLY, CDR2 FYNNEI. The CDR3 runs 14 residues. This CDR3 reads CASSLLAGVETQYF. In DNA form, the CDR3 reads TGTGCCAGCAGCTTACTAGCGGGGGTTGAGACCCAGTACTTC.

The gene calls are TRBV6-1 and TRBJ1-5, with 7 bases lining up with TRBD1. CDR3 length: 16 residues. V was pared by 1 base and J by 2 bases, with 5 bases of the junction left unmatched. Per germline, CDR1 MNHNS and CDR2 SASEGT. The CDR3 bases are TGTGCCAGCAGTGAAGGGACAGGTTGGGGCAATCAGCCCCAGCATTTT. Translated: CASSEGTGWGNQPQHF.

The chain carries TRBV28 and TRBJ1-2, with 7 bases aligning to TRBD1. V lost 8 bases, J lost 4 bases, and 7 bases stayed unmatched. The CDR3 loop spans 13 amino acids. CDR1 and CDR2 from the germline V gene are MDHEN and SYDVKM. The CDR3 loop reads CASARGETYGYTF. CDR3 nucleotides: TGTGCCAGCGCCAGGGGGGAAACCTATGGCTACACCTTC.

The J gene is TRBJ1-1, the V gene TRBV27; 10 nucleotides match TRBD1. The CDR3 has 15 residues. V shed 4 bases, J shed 5 bases, and the junction held 7 bases outside the gene matches. The germline V gene has CDR1 MNHEY and CDR2 SMNVEV (reference sequence). The CDR3 protein is CASSYTGTGVTEAFF. The CDR3, as DNA: TGTGCCAGCAGTTACACCGGGACAGGGGTAACTGAAGCTTTCTTT.

This chain uses TRBV15 with TRBJ2-7; 8 nucleotides line up with TRBD1. The CDR3 spans 14 residues. The J segment lost 0 bases and the V segment lost 3 bases, leaving 1 base of the junction unmatched. Germline CDR1 reads LNHNV; CDR2 reads YYDKDF (reference sequence). CDR3 sequence: CATSRDRVSYEQYF. The CDR3 nucleotides read TGTGCCACCAGCAGGGACAGGGTCTCCTACGAGCAGTACTTC.

V gene TRBV7-3 combines with J gene TRBJ2-5, with a possible D match to TRBD1 (6 bases). Per the germline V gene, CDR1 is SGHTA and CDR2 is FQGTGA. The CDR3 loop spans 13 amino acids. The V end lost 5 bases, the J end lost 4 bases, and 11 bases lay between the germline ends. CDR3 loop: CASSTDRGETQYF. CDR3 sequence (DNA): TGTGCCAGCAGCACGGACAGAGGAGAGACCCAGTACTTC.

This sequence joins TRBV2 and TRBJ1-1; 10 positions agree with TRBD1. The CDR3 extends over 16 amino acids. The V gene's germline CDR1 is SNHLY and CDR2 FYNNEI. The trim removed 0 bases at V and 0 bases at J, leaving 1 base unmatched. CDR3 sequence (DNA): TGTGCCAGCAGTGAAGCTGGACAGGGGGTGAACACTGAAGCTTTCTTT. As protein: CASSEAGQGVNTEAFF.

The chain joins TRBV6-6 to TRBJ2-3; 9 positions agree with TRBD2. V was pared by 4 bases and J by 5 bases, with 4 bases of the junction left unmatched. Germline V gives CDR1 MNHNY, CDR2 SVGAGI (reference sequence). This CDR3 contains 14 residues. This chain's CDR3 is CASSLAGAIDTQYF. In DNA form, the CDR3 reads TGTGCCAGCAGTTTAGCGGGGGCTATAGATACGCAGTATTTT.

The chain joins TRBV6-5 to TRBJ2-1; 11 bases line up with TRBD2. This CDR3 comprises 16 residues. V lost 2 bases and J lost 5; bases outside the gene matches: 5. Germline V CDR1 and CDR2: MNHEY, SVGAGI. The CDR3 DNA reads as TGTGCCAGCAGTTACGCCGGGACTAGCGGAAACAATGAGCAGTTCTTC. It is translated as CASSYAGTSGNNEQFF.

V gene TRBV6-1 combines with J gene TRBJ2-5; D is ambiguous. CDR1 is MNHNS and CDR2 is SASEGT in the germline V gene. The CDR3 length is 14 residues. V was trimmed by 3 bases and J by 5 bases, leaving 13 bases between them. The CDR3 protein is CASSDRSPGETQYF. The CDR3 DNA follows: TGTGCCAGCAGTGATCGGTCACCCGGGGAGACCCAGTACTTC.

The J gene is TRBJ2-7, the V gene TRBV28; D may be TRBD1 (6 bases). Per the germline V gene, CDR1 is MDHEN and CDR2 is SYDVKM. Trimming removed 1 base from V and 4 bases from J, with 17 bases in between. This CDR3 region has 16 residues. The CDR3 spells CASSLSPRRGFYEQYF. The CDR3 DNA follows: TGTGCCAGCAGTTTATCTCCCCGCAGGGGATTTTACGAGCAGTACTTC.

This chain uses TRBV5-8 with TRBJ1-2; 9 bases map to TRBD1. CDR1 and CDR2 (germline): SGHTS, YDEGEE. The CDR3 length is 12 residues. V dropped 4 bases and J dropped 10; count of bases not matched to a gene: 5. The CDR3 nucleotides read TGTGCCAGCAGCCGGGACAGGGCGGCCTACACCTTC. Its protein product is CASSRDRAAYTF.

This clone was counted once. The chain is built from TRBV5-1 and TRBJ1-4; 9 bases are shared with TRBD1. In germline, CDR1 is SGHRS, CDR2 YFSETQ. The V gene end was trimmed by 4 bases and the J gene end by 8 bases; junction bases not matched to a gene: 6. This CDR3 contains 14 residues. This CDR3 reads CASSPQGAGEKLFF. CDR3 coding DNA: TGCGCCAGCAGCCCACAGGGGGCAGGGGAAAAACTGTTTTTT.